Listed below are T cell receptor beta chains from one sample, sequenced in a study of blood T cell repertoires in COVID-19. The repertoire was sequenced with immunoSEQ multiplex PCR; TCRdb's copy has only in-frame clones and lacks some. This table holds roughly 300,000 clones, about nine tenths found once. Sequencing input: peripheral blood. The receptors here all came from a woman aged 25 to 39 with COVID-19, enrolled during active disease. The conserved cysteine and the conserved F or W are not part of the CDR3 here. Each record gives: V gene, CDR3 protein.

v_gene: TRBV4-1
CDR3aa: ASSSTPATDTQY

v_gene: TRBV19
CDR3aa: ASRSLDRGFNYGYT

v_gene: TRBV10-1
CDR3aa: ASSEAGAYGYT

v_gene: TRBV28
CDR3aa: ASSDRGIGNEKLF

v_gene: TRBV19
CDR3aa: ASSILGGTVSPLH

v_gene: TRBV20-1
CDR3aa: SADTGNTIY

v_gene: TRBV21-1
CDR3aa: ASSRSDRGLNTEAF

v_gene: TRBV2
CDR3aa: ASSPRFDFNTDTQY

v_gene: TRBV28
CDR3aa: ASSFRSWTGDQPQH

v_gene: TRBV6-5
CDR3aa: ASSYEGTGGTDGYT

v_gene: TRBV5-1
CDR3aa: ASSLQDSTYGYT

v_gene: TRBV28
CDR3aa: ASSFLQGRAKNIQY

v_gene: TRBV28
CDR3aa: ASTTFATNEKLF

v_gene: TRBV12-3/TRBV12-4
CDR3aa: ASSSTGGQPQH

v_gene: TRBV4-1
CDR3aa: ASSLTGPPNTEAF

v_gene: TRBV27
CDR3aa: ASSLTGSGYGYT

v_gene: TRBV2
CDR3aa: ASSLSGVSTDTQY

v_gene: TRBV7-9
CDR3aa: ASSLVQGNTEAF

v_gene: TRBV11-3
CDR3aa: ASSLEPEQPQH

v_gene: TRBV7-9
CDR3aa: ASSPWAGEETQY

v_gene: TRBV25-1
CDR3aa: ASSDPDRVDTQY

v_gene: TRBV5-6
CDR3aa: ASSLFYNGGRGTEAF

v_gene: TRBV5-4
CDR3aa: ASSPPDRRGTEAF

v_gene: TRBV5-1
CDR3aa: ASSLSRTANTEAF

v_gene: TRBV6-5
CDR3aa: ASEGQFFTEAF

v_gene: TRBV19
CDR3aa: ASSTPGQANEKLF

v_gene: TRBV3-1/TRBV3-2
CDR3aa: ASSQPGDGYT

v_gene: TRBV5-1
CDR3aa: ASSLGAGMNTEAF

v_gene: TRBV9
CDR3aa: ASSRWGELTYNEQF

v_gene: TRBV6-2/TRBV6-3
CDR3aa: ASSNRAYNSPLH

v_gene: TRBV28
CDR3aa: ASAGQGKAQPQH

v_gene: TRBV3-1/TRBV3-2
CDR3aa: ASSQDLTGFNEKLF

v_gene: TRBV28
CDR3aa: ASSPPRAGKSEKLF

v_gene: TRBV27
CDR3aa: ASSLTQPRGTGELF

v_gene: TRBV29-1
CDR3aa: SVEGSNTQSYEQY

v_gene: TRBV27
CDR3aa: ASSSGLASNEQF

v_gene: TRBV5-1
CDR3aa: ASSLARANTGELF

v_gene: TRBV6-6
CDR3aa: ASSSTGLLGSPLH

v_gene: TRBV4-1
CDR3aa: ASSPTTGVNTEAF

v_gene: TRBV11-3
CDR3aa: ASTLTRGWVGTDTQY

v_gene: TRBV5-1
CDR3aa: ASSLALAGGYGYT

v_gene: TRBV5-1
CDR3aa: ASSLAGGSRGYT